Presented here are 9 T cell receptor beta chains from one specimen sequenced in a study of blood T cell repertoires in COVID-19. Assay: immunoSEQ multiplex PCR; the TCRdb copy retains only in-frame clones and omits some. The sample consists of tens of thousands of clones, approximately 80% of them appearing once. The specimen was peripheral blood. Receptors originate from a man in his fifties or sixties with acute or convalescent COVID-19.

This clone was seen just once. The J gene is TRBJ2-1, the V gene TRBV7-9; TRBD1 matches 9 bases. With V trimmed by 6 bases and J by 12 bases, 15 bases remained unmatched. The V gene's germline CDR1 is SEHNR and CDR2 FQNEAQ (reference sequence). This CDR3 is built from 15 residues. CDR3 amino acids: CASSPWDRDSRAQFF. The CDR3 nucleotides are TGTGCCAGCAGTCCCTGGGACAGGGATTCACGGGCGCAGTTCTTC.

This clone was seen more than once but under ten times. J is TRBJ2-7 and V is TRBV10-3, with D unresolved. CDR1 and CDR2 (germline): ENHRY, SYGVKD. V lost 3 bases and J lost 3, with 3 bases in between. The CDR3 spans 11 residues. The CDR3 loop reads CAISDYYEQYF. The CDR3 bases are TGTGCCATCAGTGACTACTACGAGCAGTACTTC.

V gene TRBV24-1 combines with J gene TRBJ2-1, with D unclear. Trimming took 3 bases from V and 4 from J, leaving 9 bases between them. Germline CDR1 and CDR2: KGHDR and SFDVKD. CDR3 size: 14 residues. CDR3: CATSDNDWYNEQFF. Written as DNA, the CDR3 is TGTGCCACCAGTGATAACGACTGGTACAATGAGCAGTTCTTC.

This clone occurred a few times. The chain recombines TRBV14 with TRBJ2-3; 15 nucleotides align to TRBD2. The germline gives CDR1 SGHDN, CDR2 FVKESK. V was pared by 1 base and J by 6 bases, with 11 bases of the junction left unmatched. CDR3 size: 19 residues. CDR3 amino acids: CASSQAPPWTSGGVDTQYF. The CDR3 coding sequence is TGTGCCAGCAGCCAAGCCCCCCCATGGACTAGCGGGGGGGTTGATACGCAGTATTTT. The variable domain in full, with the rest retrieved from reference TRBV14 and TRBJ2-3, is EAGVTQFPSHSVIEKGQTVTLRCDPISGHDNLYWYRRVMGKEIKFLLHFVKESKQDESGMPNNRFLAERTGGTYSTLKVQPAELEDSGVYFCASSQAPPWTSGGVDTQYFGPGTRLTVL.

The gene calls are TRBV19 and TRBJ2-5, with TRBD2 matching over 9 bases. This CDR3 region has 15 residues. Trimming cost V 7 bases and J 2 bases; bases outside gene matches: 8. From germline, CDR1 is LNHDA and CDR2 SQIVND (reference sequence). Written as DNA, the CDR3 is TGTGCCAGTAACCGAGCGGGGGGACTTCAAGAGACCCAGTACTTC. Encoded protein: CASNRAGGLQETQYF.

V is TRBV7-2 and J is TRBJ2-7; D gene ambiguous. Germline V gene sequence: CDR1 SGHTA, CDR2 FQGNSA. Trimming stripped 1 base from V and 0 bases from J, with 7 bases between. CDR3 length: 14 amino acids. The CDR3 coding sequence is TGTGCCAGCAGCTTAGAAAGTAGCTCCTACGAGCAGTACTTC. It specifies CASSLESSSYEQYF. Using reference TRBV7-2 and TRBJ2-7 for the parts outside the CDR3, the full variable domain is GAGVSQSPSNKVTEKGKDVELRCDPISGHTALYWYRQSLGQGLEFLIYFQGNSAPDKSGLPSDRFSAERTGGSVSTLTIQRTQQEDSAVYLCASSLESSSYEQYFGPGTRLTVT.

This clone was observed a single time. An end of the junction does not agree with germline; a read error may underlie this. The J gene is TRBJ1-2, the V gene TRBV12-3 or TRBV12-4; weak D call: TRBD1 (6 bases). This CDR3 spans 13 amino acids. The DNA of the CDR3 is TGTGCCAGCAGAATTTCAGGGCCGGGGGGCGAAATCTTC. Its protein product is CASRISGPGGEIF.

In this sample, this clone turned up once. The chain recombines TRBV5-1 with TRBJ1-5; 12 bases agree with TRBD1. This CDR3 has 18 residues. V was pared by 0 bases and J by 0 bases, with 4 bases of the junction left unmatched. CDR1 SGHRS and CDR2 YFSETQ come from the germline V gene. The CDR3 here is CASSLGGQGAGSNQPQHF. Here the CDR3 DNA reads TGCGCCAGCAGCTTGGGGGGACAGGGGGCCGGTAGCAATCAGCCCCAGCATTTT.

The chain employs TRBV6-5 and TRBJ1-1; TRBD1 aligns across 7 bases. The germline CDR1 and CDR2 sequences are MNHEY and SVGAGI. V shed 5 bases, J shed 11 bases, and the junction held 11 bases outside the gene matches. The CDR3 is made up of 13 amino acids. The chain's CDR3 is CASSPGQWLLAFF. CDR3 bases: TGTGCCAGCAGTCCGGGACAGTGGTTGTTGGCTTTCTTT.